The 8 T cell receptor beta chains below come from one sample, sequenced in a study of OX40 agonist ivuxolimab in advanced cancers. Clones were sequenced by immunoSEQ multiplex PCR, and TCRdb holds only the in-frame ones, with some missing. The table has 60,000 to 70,000 clones, over 75% seen once. This specimen was CD4+ or CD8+ T cells sorted from blood, taken in a trial of the OX40 agonist ivuxolimab. These receptor sequences come from an adult with an advanced solid tumor such as melanoma, head and neck, liver or kidney cancer.

The CDR3 protein is CASGLVVAGGTRSYNEQFF. The CDR3 DNA sequence: TGTGCTAGTGGTTTGGTTGTAGCGGGAGGAACTAGGTCCTACAATGAGCAGTTCTTC. V and J are TRBV12-5 and TRBJ2-1; 10 bases map to TRBD2. Per germline, CDR1 LGHNT and CDR2 FRNRAP. This CDR3 spans 19 amino acids. V lost 0 bases to trimming and J lost 1 base; unmatched junction nucleotides: 9.

The chain recombines TRBV18 with TRBJ1-1; the D gene is possibly TRBD1 (6 bases). Looked up from germline, CDR1 is KGHSH and CDR2 is LQKENI. The CDR3 spans 16 residues. V was trimmed by 0 bases and J by 3 bases, leaving 14 bases between them. The CDR3 spells CASSPPNQGKDTEAFF. CDR3 in DNA: TGTGCCAGCTCACCACCAAATCAGGGGAAGGACACTGAAGCTTTCTTT.

The chain couples TRBV11-1 to TRBJ2-5; tentative D call: TRBD1 (6 bases). CDR3 length equals 14 residues. CDR1 SGHAT and CDR2 FQDESV come from the germline V gene (reference sequence). Trimming cost V 1 base and J 4 bases, with 10 bases left between them. The CDR3 sequence: CASSLDGGGETQYF. The DNA of the CDR3 is TGTGCCAGCAGCTTAGATGGGGGCGGAGAGACCCAGTACTTC.

The chain uses TRBV6-1 and TRBJ2-3, with no clear D. CDR1 and CDR2 from the germline V gene are MNHNS and SASEGT. The CDR3 runs to 12 residues. The germline V and J ends were trimmed by 2 bases and 7 bases, with 7 bases remaining between them. DNA of the CDR3: TGTGCCAGCAGTGAAATGGGGAATACGCAGTATTTT. Its protein is CASSEMGNTQYF.

The V and J genes are TRBV7-8 and TRBJ1-1; D might be TRBD1 (6 bases). The CDR3 loop spans 16 amino acids. Germline CDR1 reads SGHVS; CDR2 reads FQNEAQ. The germline V and J ends were trimmed by 1 base and 2 bases, with 14 bases remaining between them. The CDR3: CASSLDGQIINTEAFF. The CDR3 bases are TGTGCCAGCAGCTTAGATGGACAGATCATTAACACTGAAGCTTTCTTT.

This sequence joins TRBV5-1 and TRBJ2-7, with D perhaps matching TRBD2 (5 bases). Germline V lookup: CDR1 SGHRS, CDR2 YFSETQ. Trimming shortened V by 4 bases and J by 5 bases, and 16 bases separated the two germline ends. This CDR3 is 14 amino acids long. CDR3 in amino acids: CASSPRGNWDEQYF. The CDR3 coding sequence is TGCGCCAGCAGCCCGAGAGGGAATTGGGACGAGCAGTACTTC.

This chain connects TRBV10-1 to TRBJ1-2; D remains unclear. The V gene's germline CDR1 is WNHNN and CDR2 SYGVQD (reference sequence). The CDR3 is 13 residues long. Between the trimmed V and J ends, which lost 5 bases and 5 bases, there was a span of 12 bases. The CDR3 protein is CASSSVRGYGYTF. CDR3 bases: TGCGCCAGCAGTTCCGTGCGAGGGTATGGCTACACCTTC.

The chain uses TRBV6-5 and TRBJ2-7; D perhaps matches TRBD1 (6 bases). The germline V gene encodes CDR1 MNHEY and CDR2 SVGAGI. Trimming took 7 bases from V and 1 from J, leaving 11 bases between them. The CDR3 consists of 13 residues. The CDR3 DNA reads TGTGCCAGCACCCCGACAGGTTCCTACGAGCAGTACTTC. It codes for CASTPTGSYEQYF.